This record concerns one TCR beta chain sequence. TCRdb's copy holds only in-frame clones and misses some; the assay was immunoSEQ multiplex PCR. The data show about 34,000 clones, with about 90% seen just once and about 3.8% held by the top ten. The CDR3 is 11 residues long. Germline values: CDR1 SGHDN, CDR2 FVKESK. V was shortened by 3 bases and J by 8 bases, with 6 bases between the two germline ends. These data come from a study of T cell changes during pregnancy in multiple sclerosis. This receptor was identified in a female donor with multiple sclerosis, enrolled in a pregnancy study. The sample consisted of CD8+ T cells from peripheral blood mononuclear cells, taken in the third trimester of pregnancy. This chain uses TRBV14 with TRBJ2-3; D remains ambiguous. The CDR3 DNA sequence: TGTGCCAGCAGCCAGAGTATTACGCAGTATTTT. Its protein product is CASSQSITQYF.